The 8 T cell receptor beta chains given below trace back to one sample, sequenced in a study of T cell responses to AZD1222 COVID-19 vaccine. Here immunoSEQ multiplex PCR was the method, and the copy in TCRdb shows in-frame clones only, minus some. The sample consists of some 130,000 clones, around four fifths of them appearing once. Sample: peripheral blood, taken on day 0 of AZD1222 vaccination. Every receptor here comes from an adult in good health.

The rearrangement joins TRBV6-1 to TRBJ1-5; D unresolved. From germline, CDR1 is MNHNS and CDR2 SASEGT. The CDR3 extends over 12 amino acids. The germline V and J ends were trimmed by 3 bases and 8 bases, with 8 bases remaining between them. CDR3 DNA: TGTGCCAGCAGTGACCCAAGCGAGCCCCAGCATTTT. Translated, it gives CASSDPSEPQHF.

This clone was detected a few times. The J gene is TRBJ1-2, the V gene TRBV7-3; 7 bases are shared with TRBD1. The CDR3 has 14 amino acids. The germline CDR1 and CDR2 sequences are SGHTA and FQGTGA. The J segment lost 0 bases and the V segment lost 6 bases, leaving 4 bases of the junction unmatched. The CDR3 here is CASSLDRANYGYTF. The DNA of the CDR3 is TGTGCCAGCAGTCTCGACAGGGCTAACTATGGCTACACCTTC.

This rearrangement joins TRBV5-1 to TRBJ1-4; 10 bases map to TRBD1. CDR3 size: 14 residues. Germline V gene data show CDR1 as SGHRS and CDR2 as YFSETQ. J lost 7 bases, V lost 5 bases, and 5 bases had no gene match. The CDR3 here is CASREGTGAEKLFF. In DNA form, the CDR3 reads TGCGCCAGCAGAGAAGGGACAGGGGCTGAAAAACTGTTTTTT.

This chain uses TRBV14 with TRBJ1-1; tentatively, D is TRBD1 (5 bases). Germline assignment: CDR1 SGHDN and CDR2 FVKESK. The CDR3 length is 16 residues. The V and J ends lost 4 bases and 0 bases respectively, with 15 bases between them. The CDR3 nucleotides read TGTGCCAGCAGCCTAACCCGGACGGGACTGAACACTGAAGCTTTCTTT. Translated, it gives CASSLTRTGLNTEAFF.

V and J are TRBV9 and TRBJ1-6, with 7 bases lining up with TRBD1. Germline values: CDR1 SGDLS, CDR2 YYNGEE. With V trimmed by 3 bases and J by 2 bases, 5 bases remained unmatched. The CDR3 runs 16 residues. Written as DNA, the CDR3 is TGTGCCAGCAGCGCTGGGACAGCTACCTATAATTCACCCCTCCACTTT. It specifies CASSAGTATYNSPLHF.

The V call is TRBV28, the J call TRBJ1-2; 11 positions match TRBD1. The CDR3 length is 18 residues. V lost 3 bases, J lost 8 bases, and 17 bases stayed unmatched. The germline CDR1 and CDR2 sequences are MDHEN and SYDVKM. The CDR3 DNA is TGTGCCAGCAGTTTTTGGGGATCGACTGGGACAGGGGGTTGGGGCTACACCTTC. It encodes CASSFWGSTGTGGWGYTF.

CDR3 region: CAWRSTGAYQPQHF. The CDR3 DNA sequence: TGTGCCTGGAGATCCACAGGGGCCTATCAGCCCCAGCATTTT. The chain joins TRBV30 to TRBJ1-5; 7 bases fit TRBD1. Trimming took 3 bases from V and 5 from J; bases not matched to a gene: 7. Germline loops: CDR1 GTSNPN, CDR2 SVGIG (reference sequence). The CDR3 sequence is 14 residues long.

This clone was detected a few times. CDR3 sequence: CASSQHIMVIAGTRDTQYF. DNA for the CDR3: TGCGCCAGCAGCCAACATATTATGGTGATAGCGGGGACAAGAGATACGCAGTATTTT. This chain links TRBV4-1 with TRBJ2-3, with 8 bases that match TRBD2. Germline lookup yields CDR1 MGHRA and CDR2 YSYEKL. This CDR3 is built from 19 residues. J gave up 5 bases and V 2 bases, and 18 bases lay outside the gene matches.